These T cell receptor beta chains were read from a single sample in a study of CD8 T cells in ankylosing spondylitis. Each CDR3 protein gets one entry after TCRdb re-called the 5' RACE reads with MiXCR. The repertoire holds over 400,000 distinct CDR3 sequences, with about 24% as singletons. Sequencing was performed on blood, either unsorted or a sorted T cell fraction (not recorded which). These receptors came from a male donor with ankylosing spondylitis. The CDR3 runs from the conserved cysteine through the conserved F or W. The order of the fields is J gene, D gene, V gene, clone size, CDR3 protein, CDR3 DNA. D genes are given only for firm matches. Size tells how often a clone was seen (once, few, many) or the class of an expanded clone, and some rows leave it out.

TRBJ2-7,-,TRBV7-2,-,CASSMTNDRAYEQYF,TGTGCCAGCAGTATGACCAACGACAGAGCCTACGAGCAGTACTTC
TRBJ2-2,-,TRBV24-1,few,CATSDSTSTGELFF,TGTGCCACCAGTGATTCGACTTCTACCGGGGAGCTGTTTTTT
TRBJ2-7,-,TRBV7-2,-,CASSRPGTGTYEQYF,TGTGCCAGCAGCCGTCCCGGGACCGGTACCTACGAGCAGTACTTC
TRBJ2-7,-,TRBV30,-,CACRGAYEQYF,TGTGCCTGCAGGGGCGCCTACGAGCAGTACTTC
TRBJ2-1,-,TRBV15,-,CATSRDDLYNEQFF,TGTGCCACCAGCAGAGATGACCTTTACAATGAGCAGTTCTTC
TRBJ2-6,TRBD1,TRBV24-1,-,CATGTEISGANVLTF,TGTGCCACTGGGACAGAGATATCTGGGGCCAACGTCCTGACTTTC
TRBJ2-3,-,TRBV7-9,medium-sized,CASSEGVARLSTDTQYF,TGTGCCAGCAGCGAAGGCGTAGCCCGGCTAAGCACAGATACGCAGTATTTT
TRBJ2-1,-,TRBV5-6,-,CASSFGLREQFF,TGTGCCAGCAGCTTTGGGTTGCGGGAGCAGTTCTTC
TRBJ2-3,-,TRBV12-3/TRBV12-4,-,CASRVGTTDTQYF,TGTGCCAGCAGGGTCGGGACCACAGATACGCAGTATTTT
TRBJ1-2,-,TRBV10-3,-,CAISEVAVYGYTF,TGTGCCATCAGTGAGGTGGCAGTGTATGGCTACACCTTC
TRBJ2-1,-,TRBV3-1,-,CASSDARGRYNEQFF,TGTGCCAGCAGCGACGCTAGGGGCCGGTACAATGAGCAGTTCTTC
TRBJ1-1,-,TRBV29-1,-,CSVVRVNTEAFF,TGCAGCGTTGTCAGAGTGAACACTGAAGCTTTCTTT
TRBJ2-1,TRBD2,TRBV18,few,CASCQYGLGNNEQFF,TGTGCCAGCTGCCAATACGGACTAGGCAACAATGAGCAGTTCTTC
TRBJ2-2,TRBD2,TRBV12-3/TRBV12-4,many,CASSSTSGRTGELFF,TGTGCCAGCAGTTCTACTAGCGGAAGGACCGGGGAGCTGTTTTTT
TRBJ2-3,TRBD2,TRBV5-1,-,CASSLEGGRGPDTQYF,TGCGCCAGCAGCTTGGAGGGCGGGAGGGGCCCAGATACGCAGTATTTT
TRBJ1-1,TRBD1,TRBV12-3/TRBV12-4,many,CASSLRPQGKGTEAFF,TGTGCCAGCAGTCTCAGACCACAGGGGAAAGGCACTGAAGCTTTCTTT
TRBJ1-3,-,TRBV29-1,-,CSVRRRGSGNTIYF,TGCAGCGTTAGACGCAGGGGCTCTGGAAACACCATATATTTT
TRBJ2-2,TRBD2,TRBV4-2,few,CASSQASGSATGELFF,TGTGCCAGCAGCCAAGCTAGCGGGAGTGCCACCGGGGAGCTGTTTTTT
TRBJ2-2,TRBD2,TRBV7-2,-,CASRGGQAGELFF,TGTGCCAGCCGCGGGGGGCAGGCCGGGGAGCTGTTTTTT
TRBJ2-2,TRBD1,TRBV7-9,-,CASSHRGLGGELFF,TGTGCCAGCAGCCACAGGGGGCTCGGCGGGGAGCTGTTTTTT
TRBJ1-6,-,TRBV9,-,CASSADRSSYNSPLHF,TGTGCCAGCAGCGCCGACAGGAGCTCCTATAATTCACCCCTCCACTTT
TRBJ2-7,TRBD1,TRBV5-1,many,CASSFTTGTIYEQYF,TGCGCCAGCAGCTTCACGACAGGGACGATCTACGAGCAGTACTTC
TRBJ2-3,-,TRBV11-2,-,CASSLFVGPPTDTQYF,TGTGCCAGCAGCTTATTTGTAGGTCCTCCCACAGATACGCAGTATTTT
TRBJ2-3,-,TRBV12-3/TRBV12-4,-,CASSSGLSWLTDTQYF,TGTGCCAGCAGTTCCGGACTGTCGTGGTTGACAGATACGCAGTATTTT
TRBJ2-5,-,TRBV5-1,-,CASSSTLIETQYF,TGCGCCAGCAGCTCCACCCTCATAGAGACCCAGTACTTC
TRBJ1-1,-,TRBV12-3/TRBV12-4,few,CASSYRLTNTEAFF,TGTGCCAGCAGTTACAGGTTAACTAACACTGAAGCTTTCTTT
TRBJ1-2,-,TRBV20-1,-,CSARDLEGGGYGYTF,TGCAGTGCTAGAGATCTGGAGGGAGGAGGGTATGGCTACACCTTC
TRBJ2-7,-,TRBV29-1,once,CSVASRGGPPNYEQYF,TGCAGCGTCGCCTCGCGTGGGGGGCCCCCTAACTACGAGCAGTACTTC
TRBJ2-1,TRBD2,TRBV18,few,CASSRNSGTNNEQFF,TGTGCCAGCTCACGCAATAGCGGGACGAACAATGAGCAGTTCTTC
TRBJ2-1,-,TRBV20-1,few,CSARYRVWDEQFF,TGCAGTGCTAGATACAGGGTATGGGATGAGCAGTTCTTC
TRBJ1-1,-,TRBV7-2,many,CASSLGVGNTEAFF,TGTGCCAGCAGCTTAGGCGTGGGGAACACTGAAGCTTTCTTT
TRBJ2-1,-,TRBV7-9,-,CASSSDRKAPDEQFF,TGTGCCAGCAGCTCTGACAGGAAGGCCCCAGATGAGCAGTTCTTC
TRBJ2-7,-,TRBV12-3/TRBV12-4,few,CASSSSHGSSEQYF,TGTGCCAGCAGTTCCAGCCACGGGAGCTCTGAGCAGTACTTC
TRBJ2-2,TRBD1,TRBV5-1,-,CASSVDRTNTGELFF,TGCGCCAGCAGCGTGGACAGGACGAACACCGGGGAGCTGTTTTTT
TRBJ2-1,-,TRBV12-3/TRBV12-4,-,CASSRQGKQFF,TGTGCCAGCAGCCGTCAGGGGAAGCAGTTCTTC
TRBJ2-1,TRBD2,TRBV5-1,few,CASSSGTTNNEQFF,TGCGCCAGCAGCTCGGGGACTACCAACAATGAGCAGTTCTTC
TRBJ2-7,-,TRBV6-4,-,CASSDGGFVYEQYF,TGTGCCAGCAGTGACGGGGGTTTCGTCTACGAGCAGTACTTC
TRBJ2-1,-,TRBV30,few,CANGGSPYPNEQFF,TGTGCCAACGGGGGCAGCCCGTACCCCAATGAGCAGTTCTTC
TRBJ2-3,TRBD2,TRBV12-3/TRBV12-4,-,CASGASGRGDTQYF,TGTGCCAGCGGTGCTAGCGGGAGAGGGGATACGCAGTATTTT
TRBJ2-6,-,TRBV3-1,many,CASSQDTGANVLTF,TGTGCCAGCAGCCAAGACACTGGGGCCAACGTCCTGACTTTC
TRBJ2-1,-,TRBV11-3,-,CASSLRPAEEQFF,TGTGCCAGCAGCTTAAGGCCTGCCGAAGAGCAGTTCTTC
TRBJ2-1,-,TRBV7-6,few,CASRKGSTRTGDEQFF,TGTGCCAGCAGGAAGGGGTCAACTAGAACGGGCGATGAGCAGTTCTTC
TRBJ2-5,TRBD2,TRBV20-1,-,CSARAPSGYQETQYF,TGCAGTGCTAGGGCTCCTAGCGGATACCAAGAGACCCAGTACTTC
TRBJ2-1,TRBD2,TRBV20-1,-,CSAVGGLAENYNEQFF,TGCAGTGCCGTGGGAGGACTAGCGGAAAACTACAATGAGCAGTTCTTC
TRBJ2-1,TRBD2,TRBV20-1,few,CSASLAGGRNEQFF,TGCAGTGCTTCGCTAGCGGGAGGGCGAAATGAGCAGTTCTTC
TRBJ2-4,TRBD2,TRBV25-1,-,CASSQTFSGTSGRAIFQNIQYF,TGTGCCAGCAGCCAAACCTTCTCCGGGACTAGCGGGAGGGCCATCTTCCAAAACATTCAGTACTTC
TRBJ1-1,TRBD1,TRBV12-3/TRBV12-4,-,CASSPTGGWNTEAFF,TGTGCCAGCAGTCCGACAGGGGGCTGGAACACTGAAGCTTTCTTT
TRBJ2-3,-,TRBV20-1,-,CGASNFGQQLGDTQYF,TGCGGTGCTAGTAATTTCGGACAGCAACTAGGAGATACGCAGTATTTT
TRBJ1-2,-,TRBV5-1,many,CASSPVGGEYGYTF,TGCGCCAGCAGCCCTGTCGGGGGAGAATATGGCTACACCTTC
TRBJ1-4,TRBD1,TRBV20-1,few,CSAKFLTGATNEKLFF,TGCAGTGCTAAGTTTCTGACAGGGGCTACCAATGAAAAACTGTTTTTT
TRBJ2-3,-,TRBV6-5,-,CASSYSGVPSTDTQYF,TGTGCCAGCAGTTACTCTGGAGTTCCTAGCACAGATACGCAGTATTTT
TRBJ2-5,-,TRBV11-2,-,CASSTDSETQYF,TGTGCCAGCAGCACCGACTCCGAGACCCAGTACTTC
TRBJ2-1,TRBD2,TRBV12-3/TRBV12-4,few,CASTGRWGLAGNEQFF,TGTGCCAGCACCGGAAGGTGGGGACTAGCGGGTAATGAGCAGTTCTTC
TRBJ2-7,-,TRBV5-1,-,CASGWGSSYEQYF,TGCGCCAGCGGATGGGGTAGCTCCTACGAGCAGTACTTC
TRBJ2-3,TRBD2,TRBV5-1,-,CASSLDLAGGSDTQYF,TGCGCCAGCAGCTTGGATTTAGCGGGAGGTTCAGATACGCAGTATTTT
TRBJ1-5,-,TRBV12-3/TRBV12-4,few,CASSLAATPGVTQHF,TGTGCCAGCAGTTTAGCCGCTACTCCCGGCGTGACCCAGCATTTT
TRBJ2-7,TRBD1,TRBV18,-,CASSPRDRGPYEQYF,TGTGCCAGCTCACCCCGGGACAGGGGCCCCTACGAGCAGTACTTC
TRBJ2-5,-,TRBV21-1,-,CASSIGPWDQETQYF,TGTGCCAGCAGCATAGGGCCTTGGGACCAAGAGACCCAGTACTTC